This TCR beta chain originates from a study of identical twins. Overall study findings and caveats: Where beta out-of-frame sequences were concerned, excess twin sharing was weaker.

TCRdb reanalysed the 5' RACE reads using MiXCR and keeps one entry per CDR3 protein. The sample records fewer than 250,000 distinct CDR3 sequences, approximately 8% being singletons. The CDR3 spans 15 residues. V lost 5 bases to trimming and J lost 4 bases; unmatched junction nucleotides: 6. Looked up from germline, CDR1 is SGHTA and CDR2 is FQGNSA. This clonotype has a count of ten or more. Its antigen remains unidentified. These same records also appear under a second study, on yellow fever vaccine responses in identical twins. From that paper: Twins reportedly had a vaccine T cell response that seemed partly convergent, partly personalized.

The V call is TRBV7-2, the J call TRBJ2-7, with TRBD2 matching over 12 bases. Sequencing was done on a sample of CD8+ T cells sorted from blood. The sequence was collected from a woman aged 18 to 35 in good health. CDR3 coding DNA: TGTGCCAGCAGCCCAACAGGACTAGCGGGGTACGAGCAGTACGTC. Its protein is CASSPTGLAGYEQYV.